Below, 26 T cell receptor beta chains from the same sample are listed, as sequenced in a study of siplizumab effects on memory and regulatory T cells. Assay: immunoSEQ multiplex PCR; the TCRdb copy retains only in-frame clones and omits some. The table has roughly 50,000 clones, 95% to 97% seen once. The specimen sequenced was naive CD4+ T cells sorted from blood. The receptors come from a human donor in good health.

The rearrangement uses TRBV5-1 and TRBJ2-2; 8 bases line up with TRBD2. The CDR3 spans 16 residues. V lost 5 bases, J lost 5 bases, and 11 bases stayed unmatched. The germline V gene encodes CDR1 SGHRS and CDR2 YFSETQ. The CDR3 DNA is TGCGCCAGCAGTGAAATTCGTCGGGAGGGGACCGGGGAGCTGTTTTTT. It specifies CASSEIRREGTGELFF.

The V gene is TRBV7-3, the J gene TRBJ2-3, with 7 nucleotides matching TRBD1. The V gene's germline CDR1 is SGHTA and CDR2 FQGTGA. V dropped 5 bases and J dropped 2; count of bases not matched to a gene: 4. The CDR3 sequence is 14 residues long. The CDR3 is CASSDGQVTDTQYF. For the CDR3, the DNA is TGTGCCAGCAGCGACGGACAGGTCACAGATACGCAGTATTTT.

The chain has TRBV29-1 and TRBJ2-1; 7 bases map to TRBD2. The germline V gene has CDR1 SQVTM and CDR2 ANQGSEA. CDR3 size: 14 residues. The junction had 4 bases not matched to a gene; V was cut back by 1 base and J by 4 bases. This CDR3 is CSVEGGRVYNEQFF. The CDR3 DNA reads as TGCAGCGTTGAAGGCGGGAGAGTTTACAATGAGCAGTTCTTC.

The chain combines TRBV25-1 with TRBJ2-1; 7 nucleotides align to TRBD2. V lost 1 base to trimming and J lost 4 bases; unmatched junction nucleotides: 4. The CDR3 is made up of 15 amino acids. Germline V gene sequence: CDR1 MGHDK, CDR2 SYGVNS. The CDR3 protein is CASSELGTNYNEQFF. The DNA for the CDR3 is TGTGCCAGCAGTGAATTGGGGACTAATTACAATGAGCAGTTCTTC. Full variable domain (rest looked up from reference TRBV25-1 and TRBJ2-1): EADIYQTPRYLVIGTGKKITLECSQTMGHDKMYWYQQDPGMELHLIHYSYGVNSTEKGDLSSESTVSRIRTEHFPLTLESARPSHTSQYLCASSELGTNYNEQFFGPGTRLTVL.

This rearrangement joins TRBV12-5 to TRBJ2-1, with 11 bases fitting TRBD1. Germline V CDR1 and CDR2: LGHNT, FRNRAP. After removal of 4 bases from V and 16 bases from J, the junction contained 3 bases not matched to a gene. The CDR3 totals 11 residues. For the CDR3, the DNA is TGTGCTAGTGGTTGGGGACAGGGGGGTTTCTTC. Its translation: CASGWGQGGFF.

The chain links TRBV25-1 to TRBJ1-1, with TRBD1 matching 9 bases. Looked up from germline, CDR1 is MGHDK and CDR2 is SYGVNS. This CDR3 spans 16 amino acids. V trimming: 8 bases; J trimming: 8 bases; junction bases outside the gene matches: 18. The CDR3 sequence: CASAEVGDRAVLEAFF. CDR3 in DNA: TGTGCCAGCGCTGAGGTAGGGGACAGGGCGGTACTGGAAGCTTTCTTT.

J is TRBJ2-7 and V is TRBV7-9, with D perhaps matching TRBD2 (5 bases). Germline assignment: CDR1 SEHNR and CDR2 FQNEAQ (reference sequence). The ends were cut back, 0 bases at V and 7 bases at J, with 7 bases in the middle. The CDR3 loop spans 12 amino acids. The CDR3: CASSLASGEQYF. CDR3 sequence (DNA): TGTGCCAGCAGCTTAGCCTCGGGAGAGCAGTACTTC.

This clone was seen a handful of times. Here the CDR3 reads CASSPRDRPSSYEQYF. CDR3 DNA sequence: TGTGCCAGCAGCCCCCGGGACAGGCCGAGCTCCTACGAGCAGTACTTC. J is TRBJ2-7 and V is TRBV13; 8 nucleotides match TRBD1. With V trimmed by 5 bases and J by 0 bases, 9 bases remained unmatched. This CDR3 is 16 amino acids long. Germline V gene sequence: CDR1 PRHDT, CDR2 FYEKMQ (reference sequence).

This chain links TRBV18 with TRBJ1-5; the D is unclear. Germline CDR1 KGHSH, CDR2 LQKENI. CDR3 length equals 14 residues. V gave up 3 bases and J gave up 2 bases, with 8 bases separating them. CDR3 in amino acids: CASSPGGGNQPQHF. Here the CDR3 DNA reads TGTGCCAGCTCACCGGGAGGTGGCAATCAGCCCCAGCATTTT.

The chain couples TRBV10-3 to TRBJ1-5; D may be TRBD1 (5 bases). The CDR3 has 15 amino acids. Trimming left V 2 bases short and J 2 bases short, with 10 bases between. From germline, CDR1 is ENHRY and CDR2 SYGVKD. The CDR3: CAISEPGQGNQPQHF. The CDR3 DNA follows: TGTGCCATCAGTGAGCCGGGGCAGGGCAATCAGCCCCAGCATTTT.

The CDR3, as DNA: TGTGCCAGCAGCTTAGAAATAGCCAAAAACATTCAGTACTTC. Amino acids: CASSLEIAKNIQYF. The chain is built from TRBV7-2 and TRBJ2-4; D not resolved. Trimming stripped 1 base from V and 0 bases from J, with 4 bases between. The CDR3 length is 14 residues. CDR1 SGHTA and CDR2 FQGNSA come from the germline V gene.

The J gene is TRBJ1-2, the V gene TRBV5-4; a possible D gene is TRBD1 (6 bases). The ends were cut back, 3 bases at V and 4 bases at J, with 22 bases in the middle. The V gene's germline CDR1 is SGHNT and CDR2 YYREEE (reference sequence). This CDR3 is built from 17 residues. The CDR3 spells CASSSNLDRKKSYGYTF. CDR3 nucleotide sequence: TGTGCCAGCAGCTCCAACTTGGACAGAAAAAAGTCCTATGGCTACACCTTC. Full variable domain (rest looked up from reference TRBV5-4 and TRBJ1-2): ETGVTQSPTHLIKTRGQQVTLRCSSQSGHNTVSWYQQALGQGPQFIFQYYREEENGRGNFPPRFSGLQFPNYSSELNVNALELDDSALYLCASSSNLDRKKSYGYTFGSGTRLTVV.

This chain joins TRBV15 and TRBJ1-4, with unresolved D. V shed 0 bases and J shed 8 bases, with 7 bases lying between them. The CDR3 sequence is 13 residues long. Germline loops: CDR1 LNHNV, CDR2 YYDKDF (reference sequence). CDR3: CATSRDSGEKLFF. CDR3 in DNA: TGTGCCACCAGCAGAGATTCGGGGGAAAAACTGTTTTTT.

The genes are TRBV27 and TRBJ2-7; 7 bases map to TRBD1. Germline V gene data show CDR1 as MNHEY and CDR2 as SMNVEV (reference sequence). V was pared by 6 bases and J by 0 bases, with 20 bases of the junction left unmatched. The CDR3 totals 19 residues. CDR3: CASSRLRAGGTTLSYEQYF. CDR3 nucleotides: TGTGCCAGCAGCCGCCTTCGGGCAGGGGGAACTACACTCTCCTACGAGCAGTACTTC.

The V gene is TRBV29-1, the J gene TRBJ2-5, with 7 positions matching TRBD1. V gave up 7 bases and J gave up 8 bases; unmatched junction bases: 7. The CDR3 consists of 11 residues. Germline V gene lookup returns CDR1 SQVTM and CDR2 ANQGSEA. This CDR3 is CSADRERTQYF. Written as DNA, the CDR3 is TGCAGCGCTGACAGGGAGCGCACCCAGTACTTC. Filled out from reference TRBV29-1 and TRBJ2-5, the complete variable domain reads SAVISQKPSRDICQRGTSLTIQCQVDSQVTMMFWYRQQPGQSLTLIATANQGSEATYESGFVIDKFPISRPNLTFSTLTVSNMSPEDSSIYLCSADRERTQYFGPGTRLLVL.

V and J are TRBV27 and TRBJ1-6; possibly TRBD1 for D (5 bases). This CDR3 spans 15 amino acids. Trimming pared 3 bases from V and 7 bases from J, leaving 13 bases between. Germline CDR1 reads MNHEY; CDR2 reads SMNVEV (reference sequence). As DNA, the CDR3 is TGTGCCAGCAGTTTCACATGGGACGGGAATTCACCCCTCCACTTT. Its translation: CASSFTWDGNSPLHF.

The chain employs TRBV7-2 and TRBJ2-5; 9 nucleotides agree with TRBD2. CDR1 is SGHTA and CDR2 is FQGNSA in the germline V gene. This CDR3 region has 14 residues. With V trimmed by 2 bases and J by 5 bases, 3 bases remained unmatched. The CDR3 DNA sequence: TGTGCCAGCAGCTTAAGGCGGGGGGGTGAGACCCAGTACTTC. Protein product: CASSLRRGGETQYF.

The DNA of the CDR3 is TGTGCCAGCACAGGGGCCCTGGGGAATGAGCAGTTCTTC. Protein sequence: CASTGALGNEQFF. The V call is TRBV6-6, the J call TRBJ2-1; TRBD1 is a possible D gene (6 bases). The CDR3 has 13 residues. The germline CDR1 and CDR2 sequences are MNHNY and SVGAGI (reference sequence). V shed 7 bases and J shed 7 bases, with 14 bases lying between them.

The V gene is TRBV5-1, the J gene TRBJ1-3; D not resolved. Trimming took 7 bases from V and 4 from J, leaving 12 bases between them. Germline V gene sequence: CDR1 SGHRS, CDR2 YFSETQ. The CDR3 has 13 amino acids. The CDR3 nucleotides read TGCGCCAGCTCTAAGGTCGAGGGAAACACCATATATTTT. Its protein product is CASSKVEGNTIYF.

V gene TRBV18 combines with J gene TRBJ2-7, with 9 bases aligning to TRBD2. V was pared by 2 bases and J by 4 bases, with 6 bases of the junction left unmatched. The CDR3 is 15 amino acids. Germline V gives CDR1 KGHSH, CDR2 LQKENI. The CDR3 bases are TGTGCCAGCTCACCAGGCGGGAGGGCCTCTTACGAGCAGTACTTC. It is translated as CASSPGGRASYEQYF.

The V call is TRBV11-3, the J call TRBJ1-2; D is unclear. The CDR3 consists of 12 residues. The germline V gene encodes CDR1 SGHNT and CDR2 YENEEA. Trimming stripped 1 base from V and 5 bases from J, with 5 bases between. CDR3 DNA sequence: TGTGCCAGCAGCTTAGTGACGTATGGCTACACCTTC. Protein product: CASSLVTYGYTF. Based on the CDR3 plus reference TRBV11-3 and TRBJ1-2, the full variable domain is EAGVVQSPRYKIIEKKQPVAFWCNPISGHNTLYWYLQNLGQGPELLIRYENEEAVDDSQLPKDRFSAERLKGVDSTLKIQPAELGDSAVYLCASSLVTYGYTFGSGTRLTVV.

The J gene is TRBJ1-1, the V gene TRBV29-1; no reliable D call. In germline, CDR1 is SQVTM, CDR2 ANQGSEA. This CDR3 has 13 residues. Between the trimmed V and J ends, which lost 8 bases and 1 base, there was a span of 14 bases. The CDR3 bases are TGCAGCACCTGTGTACAGCAGAACACTGAAGCTTTCTTT. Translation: CSTCVQQNTEAFF.

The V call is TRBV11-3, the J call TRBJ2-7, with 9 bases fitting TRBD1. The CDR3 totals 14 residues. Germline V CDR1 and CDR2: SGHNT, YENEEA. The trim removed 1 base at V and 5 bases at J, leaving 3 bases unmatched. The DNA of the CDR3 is TGTGCCAGCAGCTTAGGGACAGGGGACCACGAGCAGTACTTC. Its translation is CASSLGTGDHEQYF.

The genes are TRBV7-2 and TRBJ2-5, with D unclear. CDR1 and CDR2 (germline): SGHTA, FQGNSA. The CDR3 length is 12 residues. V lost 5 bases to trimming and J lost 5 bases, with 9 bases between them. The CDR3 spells CASSQAQETQYF. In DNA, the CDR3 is TGTGCCAGCAGCCAGGCCCAGGAGACCCAGTACTTC.

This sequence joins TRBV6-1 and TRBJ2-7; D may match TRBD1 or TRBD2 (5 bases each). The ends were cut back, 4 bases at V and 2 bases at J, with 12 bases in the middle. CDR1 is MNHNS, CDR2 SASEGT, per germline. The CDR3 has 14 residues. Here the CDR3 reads CASSARDGPYEQYF. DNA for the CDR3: TGTGCCAGCAGTGCCCGGGACGGGCCCTACGAGCAGTACTTC.

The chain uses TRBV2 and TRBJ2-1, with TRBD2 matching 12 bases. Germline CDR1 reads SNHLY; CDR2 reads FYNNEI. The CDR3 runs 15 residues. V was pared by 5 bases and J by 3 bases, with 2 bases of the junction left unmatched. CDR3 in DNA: TGTGCCAGCAGTATACTAGCGGGAGGCTACAATGAGCAGTTCTTC. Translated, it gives CASSILAGGYNEQFF. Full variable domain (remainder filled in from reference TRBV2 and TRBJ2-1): EPEVTQTPSHQVTQMGQEVILRCVPISNHLYFYWYRQILGQKVEFLVSFYNNEISEKSEIFDDQFSVERPDGSNFTLKIRSTKLEDSAMYFCASSILAGGYNEQFFGPGTRLTVL.